This T cell receptor (beta chain) emerged from a study of OX40 agonist ivuxolimab in advanced cancers. Some background on the complete study: Ivuxolimab was an agonistic, fully human IgG2 monoclonal antibody directed against OX40 (CD134), a costimulatory receptor. Intravenous ivuxolimab was administered to patients every 2 weeks at six dose levels: 0.01, 0.1, 0.3, 1.5, 3 and 10 mg/kg. Among the roughly 52 dose-escalation patients, around 19 had hepatocellular carcinoma, 15 or so melanoma, 9 renal cell carcinoma and 9 head and neck cancer. In the dose-escalation cohort, approximately 82% of patients were male, and the mean age was 60 years with a range of roughly 20 to 79. Prior anti-PD-1, anti-PD-L1 or anti-CTLA-4 therapy was permitted, and checkpoint inhibitors had been received by under 50% of dose-escalation patients. Partial responses were achieved by three dose-escalation patients, of whom one had hepatocellular carcinoma and two had cutaneous melanoma. The point of sequencing TCRbeta in the periphery was to test whether ivuxolimab changed TCR sequence diversity and drove clonal T-cell expansion. The paper reports the monotherapy dose-escalation portion (N = 52 patients) of the phase I ivuxolimab trial.

General study outcomes and caveats: Antigen specificity was not determined for the clonally expanded peripheral T cells. In the 0.1-3.0 mg/kg groups, partial responders were among the patients with the lowest normalized peripheral clonal expansion, particularly in CD8+ T cells. At doses of 0.1 to 3.0 mg/kg, clonal expansion of both CD4+ and CD8+ blood T cells was observed from baseline to week 6. After ivuxolimab, CD8+ T cells had more expanded clones than CD4+ T cells on average. Low levels of normalized T-cell clonal expansion were also seen in some patients who did not respond.

A note on this clone: The specificity of this receptor is unknown. Base quality data are lacking; no much larger clone is found one base away.

The CDR3 spans 13 residues, from the cysteine through the phenylalanine. Left in the record is the CDR3 DNA by itself, 39 bases read in frame from the first base. The junction shows trimming of 6 bases on V and 7 bases on J, plus 15 bases between the germline ends. From the germline V gene (reference sequence), CDR1 is MNHEY and CDR2 is SMNVEV. Genomic DNA was isolated from the sorted cells so that the TCRbeta CDR3 region could be sequenced. The immunoSEQ Assay was used for sequencing of TCRbeta CDR3 regions. TCRdb re-hosts the immuneACCESS table, in-frame sequences only. Its copies lack some clones; in the studies checked, an unresolved V gene accounts for under half of them, and the cause for the rest is not known. The sample table holds tens of thousands of clones, of which approximately 90% were seen once. Approximately 11% of the sample is taken by the ten largest. Patients with autoimmune disease history or receiving systemic immunosuppression were excluded from the trial. In every dose cohort, peripheral blood was drawn for TCR sequencing at baseline, cycle 4 day 1, and cycle 7 day 1. Samples came from an open-label, multicenter, first-in-human phase I dose-escalation trial of ivuxolimab. The trial enrolled adults with locally advanced or metastatic head and neck squamous cell, hepatocellular, melanoma or renal cell carcinoma. Before TCR sequencing, CD4+ T cells and CD8+ T cells from peripheral blood were sorted into separate populations.

The sequence was collected from an adult with an advanced solid tumor such as melanoma, head and neck, liver or kidney cancer. The sequences come from CD4+ or CD8+ T cells sorted from blood, collected in a trial of the OX40 agonist ivuxolimab. Recombination linked TRBV27 to TRBJ1-1; no confident D gene assignment can be made. The bases are TGTGCCAGCAGCTTCGGAGCGGGGAGTGAAGCTTTCTTT. Its product reads: CASSFGAGSEAFF.